The 18 T cell receptor beta chains listed next were all sequenced from one sample in a study of blood T cell repertoires in COVID-19. Some clones are missing from TCRdb's copy, which holds only in-frame ones; the method was immunoSEQ multiplex PCR. The sample records about 34,000 clones, roughly 75% being singletons. Sequencing used peripheral blood. The receptors were sampled from an older man with active or convalescent COVID-19.

The chain links TRBV6-8 to TRBJ2-7; 13 bases match TRBD2. CDR3 length: 14 amino acids. CDR1 MNHGY and CDR2 SAAAGT come from the germline V gene. V shed 4 bases, J shed 6 bases, and the junction held 3 bases outside the gene matches. The CDR3: CASSFGTSGVEQYF. The DNA for the CDR3 is TGTGCCAGCAGTTTCGGGACTAGCGGGGTCGAGCAGTACTTC.

The chain is built from TRBV11-2 and TRBJ2-7, with a tentative D call TRBD1 (5 bases). Between the trimmed V and J ends, which lost 5 bases and 3 bases, there was a span of 23 bases. CDR1 is SGHAT, CDR2 FQNNGV, per germline. The CDR3 length is 17 residues. The CDR3 nucleotides read TGTGCCAGCAGCCCCCAAGACAGTCCCAGGCCCATCTACGAGCAGTACTTC. This sequence encodes CASSPQDSPRPIYEQYF.

The rearrangement uses TRBV7-3 and TRBJ2-1, with TRBD2 matching over 8 bases. V lost 2 bases, J lost 0 bases, and 6 bases stayed unmatched. The CDR3 covers 17 residues. The germline CDR1 and CDR2 sequences are SGHTA and FQGTGA. CDR3 DNA: TGTGCCAGCAGCTTATCTGTTGGGACTAGCTCCTACAATGAGCAGTTCTTC. Protein: CASSLSVGTSSYNEQFF.

The genes are TRBV6-1 and TRBJ2-7; a weak D match, TRBD1 (5 bases). The V and J ends lost 3 bases and 7 bases respectively, with 10 bases between them. The CDR3 covers 12 residues. Germline V gene data show CDR1 as MNHNS and CDR2 as SASEGT. CDR3 sequence: CASSEGKGEQYF. CDR3 coding DNA: TGTGCCAGCAGTGAGGGAAAGGGGGAGCAGTACTTC.

Written as DNA, the CDR3 is TGTGCCAGCAGCTCCCGGGAGGGAGCCACTCAAGAGACCCAGTACTTC. It encodes CASSSREGATQETQYF. The V and J genes are TRBV5-5 and TRBJ2-5, with 8 bases lining up with TRBD2. V trimming: 3 bases; J trimming: 2 bases; junction bases outside the gene matches: 9. The CDR3 contains 16 residues. CDR1 and CDR2 (germline): SGHKS, YYEKEE (reference sequence).

The rearrangement links TRBV5-4 to TRBJ2-1; 12 nucleotides match TRBD2. CDR1 is SGHNT, CDR2 YYREEE, per germline (reference sequence). Trimming cost V 3 bases and J 5 bases; bases outside gene matches: 15. The CDR3 runs to 19 residues. DNA for the CDR3: TGTGCCAGCAGCTCCCGGCTGACTAGCGGGAGATCAACACACAATGAGCAGTTCTTC. It is translated as CASSSRLTSGRSTHNEQFF.

The chain employs TRBV30 and TRBJ2-2, with D possibly being TRBD1 (5 bases). Germline-derived CDR1 and CDR2 are GTSNPN and SVGIG (reference sequence). This CDR3 has 15 amino acids. Trimming shortened V by 4 bases and J by 5 bases, and 17 bases separated the two germline ends. In DNA form, the CDR3 reads TGTGCCTGGAACCCCCGCCAGGGATGGACCGGGGAGCTGTTTTTT. Its translation is CAWNPRQGWTGELFF.

The V call is TRBV7-9, the J call TRBJ1-1, with D possibly being TRBD1 (6 bases). In germline, CDR1 is SEHNR, CDR2 FQNEAQ (reference sequence). The V and J ends lost 1 base and 3 bases respectively, with 12 bases between them. The CDR3 has 15 residues. This CDR3 is CASSLDRVPDTEAFF. For the CDR3, the DNA is TGTGCCAGCAGCTTAGACAGGGTTCCAGACACTGAAGCTTTCTTT.

About this clone itself: The same CDR3 can be traced to other DNA sequences in this sample. This chain uses TRBV5-1 with TRBJ1-1; no clear D gene. The CDR3 length is 14 residues. Germline-derived CDR1 and CDR2 are SGHRS and YFSETQ. The ends were cut back, 0 bases at V and 1 base at J, with 7 bases in the middle. The CDR3 sequence is CASSLEPQNTEAFF. DNA of the CDR3: TGCGCCAGCAGCTTGGAACCACAGAACACTGAAGCTTTCTTT.

The rearrangement joins TRBV7-2 to TRBJ1-6, with D perhaps matching TRBD1 (5 bases). V was clipped by 2 bases and J by 2 bases, with 10 bases between them. This CDR3 is built from 16 residues. CDR1 is SGHTA, CDR2 FQGNSA, per germline. The DNA of the CDR3 is TGTGCCAGCAGCTTAAATTCGGACACCTATAATTCACCCCTCCACTTT. Its translation: CASSLNSDTYNSPLHF.

This chain connects TRBV28 to TRBJ1-2; no reliable D call. There are 13 residues in the CDR3. Germline V gene data show CDR1 as MDHEN and CDR2 as SYDVKM. Between the trimmed V and J ends, which lost 4 bases and 6 bases, there was a span of 12 bases. CDR3 sequence: CASSSYGQNGYTF. In DNA form, the CDR3 reads TGTGCCAGCAGTTCATATGGGCAGAATGGCTACACCTTC.

The rearrangement links TRBV6-5 to TRBJ2-7; D might be TRBD2 (6 bases). CDR1 is MNHEY, CDR2 SVGAGI, per germline. The CDR3 contains 14 residues. V was clipped by 6 bases and J by 5 bases, with 17 bases between them. CDR3 DNA sequence: TGTGCCAGCAGCATGGGGGGACGTCAGGACGAGCAGTACTTC. Translated: CASSMGGRQDEQYF.

V gene TRBV6-1 combines with J gene TRBJ1-1; TRBD1 is a possible D gene (5 bases). This CDR3 has 15 residues. Trimming left V 1 base short and J 5 bases short, with 14 bases between. Looked up from germline, CDR1 is MNHNS and CDR2 is SASEGT. Here the CDR3 reads CASSEGGAENTEAFF. CDR3 nucleotide sequence: TGTGCCAGCAGTGAAGGGGGCGCCGAGAATACTGAAGCTTTCTTT.

This clone was counted between two and nine times. The rearrangement links TRBV7-8 to TRBJ2-5; possible D gene TRBD2, 6 bases. The length of the CDR3 is 18 residues. CDR1 SGHVS and CDR2 FQNEAQ come from the germline V gene. Trimming removed 4 bases at V and 4 bases at J, with 25 bases between. The CDR3 bases are TGTGCCAGCAGCTCCCCTGGGAGATTAGCGGAGGGAGGAGAGACCCAGTACTTC. It translates to CASSSPGRLAEGGETQYF.

This chain joins TRBV28 and TRBJ2-1, with TRBD2 matching 7 bases. The V and J ends lost 5 bases and 8 bases, in that order; junction bases with no gene match: 18. CDR3 length: 17 amino acids. The germline V gene encodes CDR1 MDHEN and CDR2 SYDVKM. In DNA form, the CDR3 reads TGTGCCAGCAGTCCCAGGAGGGCTAGCGGCCTTTCTGATGAGCAGTTCTTC. Translated, it gives CASSPRRASGLSDEQFF.

V and J are TRBV11-3 and TRBJ1-4; D is ambiguous. Germline values: CDR1 SGHNT, CDR2 YENEEA. V was trimmed by 5 bases and J by 8 bases, leaving 15 bases between them. The CDR3 length is 14 residues. CDR3 sequence (DNA): TGTGCCAGCAGCCCGACCCGGGGAGTGGAAAAACTGTTTTTT. It encodes CASSPTRGVEKLFF.

The V and J genes are TRBV6-5 and TRBJ1-2; 9 bases map to TRBD1. The CDR3 contains 15 residues. Germline V CDR1 and CDR2: MNHEY, SVGAGI. V trimming: 2 bases; J trimming: 4 bases; junction bases outside the gene matches: 5. CDR3 loop: CASSYRQGGTYGYTF. CDR3 coding DNA: TGTGCCAGCAGTTACCGACAGGGGGGGACCTATGGCTACACCTTC.

The chain couples TRBV5-4 to TRBJ2-3; 8 bases align to TRBD2. The CDR3 runs to 14 residues. In germline, CDR1 is SGHNT, CDR2 YYREEE (reference sequence). J gave up 4 bases and V 4 bases, and 5 bases lay outside the gene matches. In DNA form, the CDR3 reads TGTGCCAGCAGCGGAGGACTAGCCTCAGATACGCAGTATTTT. This codes for CASSGGLASDTQYF.